A single sample is the source of the 30 T cell receptor beta chains below, sequenced in a study of shared clonotypes between healthy human individuals. Profiling relied on immunoSEQ multiplex PCR, and the TCRdb table lists in-frame clones only, not all of them. The sample lists a few million clones; 85% to 95% were seen once. The sequenced sample consisted of naive CD4+ T cells sorted from blood. Subset reported: CD45RA+ positively selected. Source of these receptors: a man in his late teens or twenties in good health.

The CDR3 loop is CASSRLVTVGGTQYF. DNA for the CDR3: TGTGCCAGCAGCAGACTCGTAACAGTGGGGGGGACCCAGTACTTC. The chain employs TRBV7-2 and TRBJ2-5; possible D gene TRBD2, 6 bases. V lost 5 bases, J lost 7 bases, and 20 bases lay in between. Germline CDR1 and CDR2: SGHTA and FQGNSA. The CDR3 spans 15 residues.

The chain combines TRBV4-1 with TRBJ1-4; D is uncertain. V was pared by 4 bases and J by 7 bases, with 10 bases between. Per the germline V gene, CDR1 is MGHRA and CDR2 is YSYEKL. This CDR3 has 13 amino acids. This CDR3 reads CASSRLYTEKLFF. The DNA of the CDR3 is TGCGCCAGCAGCCGCCTCTACACTGAAAAACTGTTTTTT.

The chain joins TRBV25-1 to TRBJ2-1; TRBD2 agrees at 15 bases. This CDR3 has 15 residues. The germline V gene encodes CDR1 MGHDK and CDR2 SYGVNS. The J segment lost 9 bases and the V segment lost 3 bases, leaving 3 bases of the junction unmatched. The DNA of the CDR3 is TGTGCCAGCAGTGAGAGGACTAGCGGGGGGGCTGAGCAGTTCTTC. Amino acids: CASSERTSGGAEQFF.

As DNA, the CDR3 is TGTGCCAGCAGCAAAATATTAACAGGGGAGAACACTGAAGCTTTCTTT. Translated, it gives CASSKILTGENTEAFF. This chain uses TRBV7-9 with TRBJ1-1; 7 nucleotides line up with TRBD1. The J segment lost 1 base and the V segment lost 5 bases, leaving 10 bases of the junction unmatched. The CDR3 spans 16 residues. Germline CDR1 reads SEHNR; CDR2 reads FQNEAQ (reference sequence).

This clone has more than one count but fewer than ten. The chain combines TRBV9 with TRBJ1-2; tentatively, D is TRBD1 (6 bases). The CDR3 runs to 16 residues. In germline, CDR1 is SGDLS, CDR2 YYNGEE. V shed 4 bases and J shed 2 bases, with 18 bases lying between them. CDR3 bases: TGTGCCAGCAGCCCCGAAGAGAGGGGGTTCAACTATGGCTACACCTTC. It yields the protein CASSPEERGFNYGYTF.

The J gene is TRBJ2-3, the V gene TRBV30; 9 positions agree with TRBD2. The CDR3 extends over 15 amino acids. Germline CDR1 is GTSNPN and CDR2 is SVGIG (reference sequence). With V trimmed by 1 base and J by 2 bases, 4 bases remained unmatched. CDR3 nucleotides: TGTGCCTGGAGTGACCTAGCGGGGCTCACAGATACGCAGTATTTT. It translates to CAWSDLAGLTDTQYF.

The chain employs TRBV6-5 and TRBJ1-5; TRBD1 might be the D (5 bases). Between the trimmed V and J ends, which lost 5 bases and 4 bases, there was a span of 15 bases. CDR1 and CDR2 from the germline V gene are MNHEY and SVGAGI. The CDR3 spans 15 residues. CDR3 residues: CASSPGGPPNQPQHF. The CDR3 bases are TGTGCCAGCAGTCCGGGGGGACCGCCGAATCAGCCCCAGCATTTT.

The chain recombines TRBV5-4 with TRBJ1-1, with D maybe TRBD1 (5 bases). CDR1 and CDR2 from the germline V gene are SGHNT and YYREEE (reference sequence). This CDR3 is built from 18 residues. V was pared by 4 bases and J by 5 bases, with 27 bases between. CDR3 region: CASSAQSGALIHGTEAFF. The CDR3 nucleotides are TGTGCCAGCAGCGCCCAATCCGGGGCCCTCATACACGGGACTGAAGCTTTCTTT.

This sequence joins TRBV29-1 and TRBJ2-3, with 9 bases lining up with TRBD2. The CDR3 spans 14 residues. The germline V gene has CDR1 SQVTM and CDR2 ANQGSEA. V gave up 7 bases and J gave up 0 bases; unmatched junction bases: 5. The CDR3 here is CSAVTSGSTDTQYF. The CDR3 DNA sequence: TGCAGCGCTGTAACTAGCGGGAGCACAGATACGCAGTATTTT.

V is TRBV5-3 and J is TRBJ2-6; D tentatively fits TRBD1 or TRBD2 (6 bases each). TRBV5-3 is known as an ORF, though its function is uncertain. This CDR3 has 16 amino acids. V was cut by 6 bases and J by 1 base, with 14 bases left in between. The CDR3 DNA follows: TGTGCCAGAAAGGGGGGAGGTCCTTCTGGGGCCAACGTCCTGACTTTC. Translated: CARKGGGPSGANVLTF.

V is TRBV6-6 and J is TRBJ1-1, with D perhaps matching TRBD1 (5 bases). The CDR3 runs to 15 residues. Germline CDR1 reads MNHNY; CDR2 reads SVGAGI (reference sequence). V gave up 4 bases and J gave up 0 bases, with 12 bases separating them. Written as DNA, the CDR3 is TGTGCCAGCAGTTTCCGGGACGCCTTGAACACTGAAGCTTTCTTT. It translates to CASSFRDALNTEAFF.

The V and J genes are TRBV5-4 and TRBJ1-1; the D gene is possibly TRBD1 (5 bases). Trimming shortened V by 6 bases and J by 0 bases, and 15 bases separated the two germline ends. The CDR3 extends over 15 amino acids. Germline V CDR1 and CDR2: SGHNT, YYREEE (reference sequence). The CDR3 reads CASMIWDQLNTEAFF. The CDR3, as DNA: TGTGCCAGCATGATTTGGGACCAATTGAACACTGAAGCTTTCTTT. The variable domain in full, completed from reference TRBV5-4 and TRBJ1-1, reads ETGVTQSPTHLIKTRGQQVTLRCSSQSGHNTVSWYQQALGQGPQFIFQYYREEENGRGNFPPRFSGLQFPNYSSELNVNALELDDSALYLCASMIWDQLNTEAFFGQGTRLTVV.

This chain links TRBV2 with TRBJ2-1, with D tentatively TRBD1 (5 bases). Looked up from germline, CDR1 is SNHLY and CDR2 is FYNNEI. V dropped 4 bases and J dropped 9 bases, with 10 bases sitting between them. The CDR3 runs 12 residues. DNA for the CDR3: TGTGCCAGCAGTGTTGGGGCGGTTGAGCAGTTCTTC. The encoded protein is CASSVGAVEQFF.

The chain has TRBV7-2 and TRBJ2-1; 8 bases agree with TRBD1. Germline V gene lookup returns CDR1 SGHTA and CDR2 FQGNSA. The junction had 7 bases not matched to a gene; V was cut back by 4 bases and J by 2 bases. The length of the CDR3 is 16 residues. The CDR3 here is CASSSVGQGTYNEQFF. CDR3 DNA: TGTGCCAGCAGCTCCGTTGGACAGGGCACCTACAATGAGCAGTTCTTC.

This chain links TRBV4-1 with TRBJ2-3, with D perhaps TRBD1 (6 bases). CDR1 is MGHRA, CDR2 YSYEKL, per germline. The CDR3 spans 20 residues. Trimming left V 4 bases short and J 0 bases short, with 26 bases between. In DNA, the CDR3 is TGCGCCAGCAGCCTCCGGGGTCCAGGGGTGGGGTCATCCAGCACAGATACGCAGTATTTT. Translation gives CASSLRGPGVGSSSTDTQYF.

This CDR3 reads CASSFFTQPGTGSNYGYTF. The CDR3 nucleotides are TGTGCCAGCAGTTTTTTTACCCAACCCGGGACAGGAAGTAACTATGGCTACACCTTC. The chain combines TRBV27 with TRBJ1-2, with 8 bases aligning to TRBD1. The CDR3 has 19 amino acids. Unmatched junction bases numbered 16, after V lost 3 bases and J lost 1 base. Germline CDR1 and CDR2: MNHEY and SMNVEV (reference sequence).

The chain links TRBV18 to TRBJ2-5, with D possibly being TRBD1 or TRBD2 (6 bases each). The better agreement between TRBJ2-7 and the DNA end casts doubt on the J call. CDR1 and CDR2 from the germline V gene are KGHSH and LQKENI. The CDR3 has 15 residues. The CDR3 DNA is TGTGCCAGCTCACCTGCAGGAGGGGGGTCCTACGAGCAGTACTTC. It encodes CASSPAGGGSYEQYF.

The table lists this clone with a count of one. The chain joins TRBV5-1 to TRBJ2-5, with 9 bases fitting TRBD1. CDR1 and CDR2 from the germline V gene are SGHRS and YFSETQ. The V and J ends lost 3 bases and 5 bases, in that order; junction bases with no gene match: 5. The CDR3 runs 14 residues. The CDR3 DNA reads as TGCGCCAGCAGCTCCTGGACAGGGGATGAGACCCAGTACTTC. Its protein product is CASSSWTGDETQYF.

This CDR3 reads CASKKGTDASTNEKLFF. The CDR3 DNA reads as TGCGCCAGCAAGAAAGGGACCGATGCCTCAACTAATGAAAAACTGTTTTTT. This chain uses TRBV5-1 with TRBJ1-4; possibly TRBD1 for D (5 bases). Germline V lookup: CDR1 SGHRS, CDR2 YFSETQ. Trimming took 6 bases from V and 0 from J, leaving 18 bases between them. This CDR3 spans 17 amino acids.

The chain carries TRBV4-1 and TRBJ2-5; perhaps TRBD1 as D (5 bases). The germline V gene encodes CDR1 MGHRA and CDR2 YSYEKL. The CDR3 consists of 15 residues. With 0 bases removed from V and 5 bases from J, the gap between germline ends came to 13 bases. The CDR3 loop is CASSQEAGLWETQYF. The CDR3 DNA follows: TGCGCCAGCAGCCAAGAGGCAGGGTTATGGGAGACCCAGTACTTC.

This chain links TRBV5-6 with TRBJ2-3; D may correspond to TRBD1 or TRBD2 (5 bases each). This CDR3 has 15 amino acids. CDR1 is SGHDT and CDR2 is YYEEEE in the germline V gene. Trimming removed 4 bases from V and 3 bases from J, with 15 bases in between. CDR3 sequence reads: CASSPPGGRTDTQYF. The CDR3 region has the DNA TGTGCCAGCAGCCCCCCTGGGGGAAGGACAGATACGCAGTATTTT.

This chain connects TRBV14 to TRBJ1-6; 7 nucleotides align to TRBD1. The CDR3 contains 14 residues. V lost 1 base, J lost 10 bases, and 4 bases stayed unmatched. CDR1 and CDR2 (germline): SGHDN, FVKESK. CDR3 residues: CASSQVAGGSPLHF. The CDR3 DNA follows: TGTGCCAGCAGCCAAGTAGCAGGGGGATCACCCCTCCACTTT.

The genes are TRBV18 and TRBJ1-5, with TRBD1 matching over 12 bases. The CDR3 is 15 residues long. Germline V gene sequence: CDR1 KGHSH, CDR2 LQKENI. Trimming removed 3 bases from V and 9 bases from J; junction bases left unmatched: 6. The CDR3 sequence is CASSPGQGAPMPQHF. The DNA of the CDR3 is TGTGCCAGCTCACCGGGACAGGGGGCCCCTATGCCCCAGCATTTT.

The gene calls are TRBV10-1 and TRBJ2-7; tentatively, D is TRBD2 (6 bases). The CDR3 extends over 18 amino acids. Trimming cost V 8 bases and J 2 bases, with 28 bases left between them. Germline V gene lookup returns CDR1 WNHNN and CDR2 SYGVQD (reference sequence). The CDR3 is CASRRGLGQGSSPYEQYF. Here the CDR3 DNA reads TGCGCCAGCCGGAGGGGCCTGGGGCAGGGTTCGAGTCCCTACGAGCAGTACTTC.

The rearrangement joins TRBV18 to TRBJ2-5, with D possibly being TRBD1 (6 bases). Germline lookup yields CDR1 KGHSH and CDR2 LQKENI. Trimming left V 4 bases short and J 2 bases short, with 14 bases between. The CDR3 is made up of 15 amino acids. The CDR3, as DNA: TGTGCCAGCTCACTCACACTAGGGGGACAAGAGACCCAGTACTTC. Its translation is CASSLTLGGQETQYF.

The chain joins TRBV6-5 to TRBJ1-2; 11 positions agree with TRBD1. J lost 6 bases, V lost 5 bases, and 5 bases had no gene match. Germline V gene lookup returns CDR1 MNHEY and CDR2 SVGAGI. CDR3 size: 14 residues. The DNA for the CDR3 is TGTGCCAGCAGTAGGGACAGGGGGATTGATGGCTACACCTTC. The encoded protein is CASSRDRGIDGYTF.

V usage is TRBV7-9 and J usage is TRBJ2-3, with a weak D call TRBD1 (6 bases). The germline gives CDR1 SEHNR, CDR2 FQNEAQ (reference sequence). This CDR3 region has 13 residues. Between the trimmed V and J ends, which lost 5 bases and 7 bases, there was a span of 13 bases. The CDR3 nucleotides are TGTGCCAGCAGCGGACACCAGGGGAATACGCAGTATTTT. It translates to CASSGHQGNTQYF.

J is TRBJ1-5 and V is TRBV28, with TRBD1 as a possible D gene (6 bases). The CDR3 is made up of 13 amino acids. Germline-derived CDR1 and CDR2 are MDHEN and SYDVKM. V was clipped by 5 bases and J by 8 bases, with 13 bases between them. As DNA, the CDR3 is TGTGCCAGCAGTCAGGGGTTGACGAAGCCCCAGCATTTT. Amino acid sequence: CASSQGLTKPQHF.

The chain is built from TRBV5-8 and TRBJ2-2; the D is unclear. V lost 0 bases and J 4 bases, leaving 7 bases between the germline ends. The germline CDR1 and CDR2 sequences are SGHTS and YDEGEE. The length of the CDR3 is 14 residues. Written as DNA, the CDR3 is TGTGCCAGCAGCTTGGACGGTTTCACCGGGGAGCTGTTTTTT. Translated: CASSLDGFTGELFF.

The chain carries TRBV7-8 and TRBJ1-2, with D possibly being TRBD1 (5 bases). This CDR3 has 14 residues. Germline-derived CDR1 and CDR2 are SGHVS and FQNEAQ. Deletions cut 1 base from V and 0 bases from J, with 6 bases between. CDR3 in DNA: TGTGCCAGCAGCTTAGGACAGCCTAACTATGGCTACACCTTC. The encoded protein is CASSLGQPNYGYTF. The whole variable domain, remainder taken from reference TRBV7-8 and TRBJ1-2, is GAGVSQSPRYKVAKRGQDVALRCDPISGHVSLFWYQQALGQGPEFLTYFQNEAQLDKSGLPSDRFFAERPEGSVSTLKIQRTQQEDSAVYLCASSLGQPNYGYTFGSGTRLTVV.